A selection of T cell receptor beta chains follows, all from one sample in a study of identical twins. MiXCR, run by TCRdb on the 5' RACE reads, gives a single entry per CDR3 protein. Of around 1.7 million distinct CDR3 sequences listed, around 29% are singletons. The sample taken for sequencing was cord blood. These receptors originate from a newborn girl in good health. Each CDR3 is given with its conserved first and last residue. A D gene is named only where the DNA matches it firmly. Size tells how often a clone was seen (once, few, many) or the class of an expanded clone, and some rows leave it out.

CDR3nt: TGCGCCAGCAGCCCCCGGACTAGCGGGGTGGTGTACGACGAGCAGTACTTC
CDR3aa: CASSPRTSGVVYDEQYF
abundance: NA
j_gene: TRBJ2-7
d_gene: TRBD2
v_gene: TRBV5-1

CDR3nt: TGTGCCAGCAGCTTAGTTCGGGGTTATAGCAATCAGCCCCAGCATTTT
CDR3aa: CASSLVRGYSNQPQHF
abundance: few
j_gene: TRBJ1-5
d_gene: NA
v_gene: TRBV7-8

CDR3nt: TGCAGTGCTAGCGGGAAGAGCTCCTACAATGAGCAGTTCTTC
CDR3aa: CSASGKSSYNEQFF
abundance: few
j_gene: TRBJ2-1
d_gene: NA
v_gene: TRBV20-1

CDR3nt: TGCAGTGCTAGCGCCTCGACCTACAATGAGCAGTTCTTC
CDR3aa: CSASASTYNEQFF
abundance: few
j_gene: TRBJ2-1
d_gene: NA
v_gene: TRBV20-1

CDR3nt: TGTGCCAGCAGTTACGGAGACAGGGGGTACACAGATACGCAGTATTTT
CDR3aa: CASSYGDRGYTDTQYF
abundance: NA
j_gene: TRBJ2-3
d_gene: TRBD1
v_gene: TRBV6-7

CDR3nt: TGCGCCAGCAGCCTGGGGACAAATCCTAACTATGGCTACACCTTC
CDR3aa: CASSLGTNPNYGYTF
abundance: once
j_gene: TRBJ1-2
d_gene: NA
v_gene: TRBV5-1

CDR3nt: TGTGCCAGCAGTACCTCCCCCCTCGGAAACATTCAGTACTTC
CDR3aa: CASSTSPLGNIQYF
abundance: NA
j_gene: TRBJ2-4
d_gene: NA
v_gene: TRBV12-3/TRBV12-4

CDR3nt: TGCGCCAGCAGCTACCGGGCCCTTCTCACCCATCCCAGCACAGATACGCAGTATTTT
CDR3aa: CASSYRALLTHPSTDTQYF
abundance: NA
j_gene: TRBJ2-3
d_gene: NA
v_gene: TRBV4-1

CDR3nt: TGTGCCAGCAGCCAAGATTCGGCAGGATCTATAGCTAACTATGGCTACACCTTC
CDR3aa: CASSQDSAGSIANYGYTF
abundance: few
j_gene: TRBJ1-2
d_gene: NA
v_gene: TRBV4-2

CDR3nt: TGTGCCAGCAGCCCACGACTGTCCTACGAGCAGTACTTC
CDR3aa: CASSPRLSYEQYF
abundance: NA
j_gene: TRBJ2-7
d_gene: NA
v_gene: TRBV5-8

CDR3nt: TGTGCCAGCAGCCAAGATAAGGCGTGGGGGACAGGGGGCAATGAGCAGTTCTTC
CDR3aa: CASSQDKAWGTGGNEQFF
abundance: few
j_gene: TRBJ2-1
d_gene: TRBD1
v_gene: TRBV3-1

CDR3nt: TGTGCCAGCAGCCAAGATAGGCGGGTAGTAGAGACCCAGTACTTC
CDR3aa: CASSQDRRVVETQYF
abundance: NA
j_gene: TRBJ2-5
d_gene: NA
v_gene: TRBV4-2

CDR3nt: TGCGCCAGCAGCTTGACCGCTCTGACCCGATACGAGCAGTACTTC
CDR3aa: CASSLTALTRYEQYF
abundance: many
j_gene: TRBJ2-7
d_gene: NA
v_gene: TRBV5-1

CDR3nt: TGTGCCAGCAGTCCTTCGGTGGCAAAATACAATGAGCAGTTCTTC
CDR3aa: CASSPSVAKYNEQFF
abundance: few
j_gene: TRBJ2-1
d_gene: NA
v_gene: TRBV6-5

CDR3nt: TGCGCCAGCATCCTGGACGTCGGAGAGACCCAGTACTTC
CDR3aa: CASILDVGETQYF
abundance: NA
j_gene: TRBJ2-5
d_gene: NA
v_gene: TRBV5-1

CDR3nt: TGTGCCAGCAGTACAAGGGAGCTCGAGCGAGTCCCCTATGGCTACACCTTC
CDR3aa: CASSTRELERVPYGYTF
abundance: few
j_gene: TRBJ1-2
d_gene: NA
v_gene: TRBV28

CDR3nt: TGTGCCAGCAGTGTCCCGCCCGCAGATACGCAGTATTTT
CDR3aa: CASSVPPADTQYF
abundance: few
j_gene: TRBJ2-3
d_gene: NA
v_gene: TRBV5-4

CDR3nt: TGCAGTGGAGGCGGGGTCGGGACTGAAGCTTTCTTT
CDR3aa: CSGGGVGTEAFF
abundance: few
j_gene: TRBJ1-1
d_gene: NA
v_gene: TRBV20-1

CDR3nt: TGTGCCAGCAGCTTGGTTGGGATTGGCTACACCTTC
CDR3aa: CASSLVGIGYTF
abundance: NA
j_gene: TRBJ1-2
d_gene: NA
v_gene: TRBV7-2

CDR3nt: TGTGCCAGCAGCCAAGTACATATCCCGGGGCTAACTGTGGATACGCAGTATTTT
CDR3aa: CASSQVHIPGLTVDTQYF
abundance: NA
j_gene: TRBJ2-3
d_gene: NA
v_gene: TRBV3-1

CDR3nt: TGTGCCAGCAGTACCGGGACAGTTTCACCCGGGGAGCTGTTTTTT
CDR3aa: CASSTGTVSPGELFF
abundance: NA
j_gene: TRBJ2-2
d_gene: TRBD1
v_gene: TRBV2

CDR3nt: TGTGCCAGCAGTTACAACGTCGACAGAAACAATGAGCAGTACTTC
CDR3aa: CASSYNVDRNNEQYF
abundance: few
j_gene: TRBJ2-7
d_gene: NA
v_gene: TRBV6-6

CDR3nt: TGTGCCAGCTTCGCTAGGAACACCGGGGAGCTGTTTTTT
CDR3aa: CASFARNTGELFF
abundance: few
j_gene: TRBJ2-2
d_gene: NA
v_gene: TRBV28

CDR3nt: TGTGCCAGCAGTTTACCCCCTGGCGGGAGATACGAGCAGTACTTC
CDR3aa: CASSLPPGGRYEQYF
abundance: few
j_gene: TRBJ2-7
d_gene: TRBD2
v_gene: TRBV28

CDR3nt: TGTGCCAGCAGTGGGGGACGCAAGCAGTTCTTC
CDR3aa: CASSGGRKQFF
abundance: NA
j_gene: TRBJ2-1
d_gene: NA
v_gene: TRBV2

CDR3nt: TGTGCCAGCAGCCGACTAATACGGAGCCCTGGTGAGCAGTACTTC
CDR3aa: CASSRLIRSPGEQYF
abundance: NA
j_gene: TRBJ2-7
d_gene: NA
v_gene: TRBV14

CDR3nt: TGTGCCAGCAGCTTAGAGTCAGGGCACACTGAAGCTTTCTTT
CDR3aa: CASSLESGHTEAFF
abundance: few
j_gene: TRBJ1-1
d_gene: NA
v_gene: TRBV7-2

CDR3nt: TGTGCCAGCAGCTTTGACACCAGCAATCAGCCCCAGCATTTT
CDR3aa: CASSFDTSNQPQHF
abundance: NA
j_gene: TRBJ1-5
d_gene: NA
v_gene: TRBV7-9

CDR3nt: TGTGCCAGCAGTTTTTGGAGGGGCGGATTTTCGGGGGAGCAGTTCTTC
CDR3aa: CASSFWRGGFSGEQFF
abundance: NA
j_gene: TRBJ2-1
d_gene: NA
v_gene: TRBV28

CDR3nt: TGTGCCAGCAGCCCCGGGGGGAGATTTAAAGGGGAGCAGTTCTTC
CDR3aa: CASSPGGRFKGEQFF
abundance: NA
j_gene: TRBJ2-1
d_gene: TRBD2
v_gene: TRBV12-3/TRBV12-4

CDR3nt: TGTGCCAGCAGTTCCAAGGACAGGGTCAATGAGCAGTTCTTC
CDR3aa: CASSSKDRVNEQFF
abundance: few
j_gene: TRBJ2-1
d_gene: TRBD1
v_gene: TRBV6-5

CDR3nt: TGCAGTGCTCGAAAGACTAGCGGGGGGGCCTCAGTGGCCGAGCAGTACTTC
CDR3aa: CSARKTSGGASVAEQYF
abundance: NA
j_gene: TRBJ2-7
d_gene: TRBD2
v_gene: TRBV20-1

CDR3nt: TGTGCCAGCAGCCGAAACTCTGGGGCGAATCAGCCCCAGCATTTT
CDR3aa: CASSRNSGANQPQHF
abundance: NA
j_gene: TRBJ1-5
d_gene: NA
v_gene: TRBV2

CDR3nt: TGTGCCAGCAGTGAATATAGAAACCCCCAGTACTTC
CDR3aa: CASSEYRNPQYF
abundance: NA
j_gene: TRBJ2-5
d_gene: NA
v_gene: TRBV2

CDR3nt: TGCGCCAGCAGCTCAGGGACCCCTCGGTATTTT
CDR3aa: CASSSGTPRYF
abundance: few
j_gene: TRBJ2-3
d_gene: NA
v_gene: TRBV5-1

CDR3nt: TGTGCCACCAGCAGAGAGAGCGTCCGCTACGAGCAGTACTTC
CDR3aa: CATSRESVRYEQYF
abundance: NA
j_gene: TRBJ2-7
d_gene: NA
v_gene: TRBV15

CDR3nt: TGCAGCGTTGTATTTCCAGGGAATCGCTATGGCTACACCTTC
CDR3aa: CSVVFPGNRYGYTF
abundance: NA
j_gene: TRBJ1-2
d_gene: NA
v_gene: TRBV29-1

CDR3nt: TGCAGTGCTAGGTCAGGACAGGGGGCCTACGAGCAGTACTTC
CDR3aa: CSARSGQGAYEQYF
abundance: once
j_gene: TRBJ2-7
d_gene: TRBD1
v_gene: TRBV20-1

CDR3nt: TGTGCCAGCTCACCAGGAGTTCGCGGCTACACCTTC
CDR3aa: CASSPGVRGYTF
abundance: NA
j_gene: TRBJ1-2
d_gene: NA
v_gene: TRBV18

CDR3nt: TGTGCCAGCAGCTTAGGGACAGGGGGCTTCCCTGAAGCTTTCTTT
CDR3aa: CASSLGTGGFPEAFF
abundance: NA
j_gene: TRBJ1-1
d_gene: TRBD1
v_gene: TRBV7-9

CDR3nt: TGTGCCAGCAGTCAGCAGTATAATACGAACACCGGGGAGCTGTTTTTT
CDR3aa: CASSQQYNTNTGELFF
abundance: once
j_gene: TRBJ2-2
d_gene: NA
v_gene: TRBV6-1

CDR3nt: TGTGCCAGCAGCTTCCTACCGACAGGGTCGGAGTACTTC
CDR3aa: CASSFLPTGSEYF
abundance: NA
j_gene: TRBJ2-7
d_gene: TRBD1
v_gene: TRBV7-2

CDR3nt: TGTGCCAGCAGCGTATCGGGACACTACAATGAGCAGTTCTTC
CDR3aa: CASSVSGHYNEQFF
abundance: NA
j_gene: TRBJ2-1
d_gene: NA
v_gene: TRBV9

CDR3nt: TGTGCCAGCAGCCAGTACAGGGGGAGATACAATGAGCAGTTCTTC
CDR3aa: CASSQYRGRYNEQFF
abundance: few
j_gene: TRBJ2-1
d_gene: TRBD1
v_gene: TRBV14

CDR3nt: TGTGCCAGCACGCCTTCCGTTTCTGAGCAGTTCTTC
CDR3aa: CASTPSVSEQFF
abundance: NA
j_gene: TRBJ2-1
d_gene: NA
v_gene: TRBV6-4

CDR3nt: TGTGCCAGCAGTAGCGCGACCTCCTACAATGAGCAGTTCTTC
CDR3aa: CASSSATSYNEQFF
abundance: many
j_gene: TRBJ2-1
d_gene: NA
v_gene: TRBV28

CDR3nt: TGCAGCGTCGCCGTAGCGGGAGGGCTCGAGCAGTACTTC
CDR3aa: CSVAVAGGLEQYF
abundance: many
j_gene: TRBJ2-7
d_gene: TRBD2
v_gene: TRBV29-1

CDR3nt: TGCGCCAGCAGCTTGTTTGCAGGGTACGAGCAGTACTTC
CDR3aa: CASSLFAGYEQYF
abundance: many
j_gene: TRBJ2-7
d_gene: NA
v_gene: TRBV5-1

CDR3nt: TGCGCCAGCAGCCAAGATCCGACAGGAAGGGTCATCTATGGCTACACCTTC
CDR3aa: CASSQDPTGRVIYGYTF
abundance: NA
j_gene: TRBJ1-2
d_gene: NA
v_gene: TRBV4-1

CDR3nt: TGCGCCAGCAGCCAAGCGGAGCGCACCGGGGAGCTGTTTTTT
CDR3aa: CASSQAERTGELFF
abundance: NA
j_gene: TRBJ2-2
d_gene: NA
v_gene: TRBV5-1

CDR3nt: TGTGCCATCAGTGCCCCCGTTGATGGCGTCGAGCAGTACTTC
CDR3aa: CAISAPVDGVEQYF
abundance: few
j_gene: TRBJ2-7
d_gene: NA
v_gene: TRBV10-3

CDR3nt: TGTGCCAGCAGTTTCCGGGAGCGGGGGGAGCAGTTCTTC
CDR3aa: CASSFRERGEQFF
abundance: NA
j_gene: TRBJ2-1
d_gene: TRBD2
v_gene: TRBV12-3/TRBV12-4

CDR3nt: TGTGCCAGCAGCTTAAACAGCCAGAACACTGAAGCTTTCTTT
CDR3aa: CASSLNSQNTEAFF
abundance: NA
j_gene: TRBJ1-1
d_gene: NA
v_gene: TRBV11-3

CDR3nt: TGTGCCAGCAGCTTCCCGACTAGACACTACAATGAGCAGTTCTTC
CDR3aa: CASSFPTRHYNEQFF
abundance: NA
j_gene: TRBJ2-1
d_gene: NA
v_gene: TRBV7-9

CDR3nt: TGCGCCAGCAGCCAGGAGATGGCCTACGAGCAGTACTTC
CDR3aa: CASSQEMAYEQYF
abundance: few
j_gene: TRBJ2-7
d_gene: NA
v_gene: TRBV5-1